These T cell receptor beta chains were read from a single sample in a study of blood T cell repertoires in COVID-19. Using immunoSEQ multiplex PCR, the repertoire was profiled, and TCRdb retains in-frame clones only, with some absent. The repertoire holds fewer than 130,000 clones, with around 89% as singletons. Input material: peripheral blood. The receptors here all came from a woman between 45 and 65 years old with acute or convalescent COVID-19. The CDR3 runs from the conserved cysteine through the conserved F or W. D genes are given only for firm matches. For some rows the clone size is stated as once, few or many, or as a class when expanded; others skip it.

V	size	J	D	DNA	CDR3
TRBV5-1	NA	TRBJ1-3	NA	TGCGCCAGCAGCTTGTTGGCAGGGAACTCTGGAAACACCATATATTTT	CASSLLAGNSGNTIYF
TRBV29-1	NA	TRBJ1-4	TRBD1	TGCAGCGGCGGGACAGGGAATGAAAAACTGTTTTTT	CSGGTGNEKLFF
TRBV19	NA	TRBJ1-2	NA	TGTGCCAGTAGTACGGGACTACCTAACTATGGCTACACCTTC	CASSTGLPNYGYTF
TRBV21-1	NA	TRBJ2-3	NA	TGTGCCAGCAGCAGAGGGCGGGCGAAAGATACGCAGTATTTT	CASSRGRAKDTQYF
TRBV2	NA	TRBJ2-3	NA	TGTGCCAGCACAGGCGGCAGGGGAAGAGATACGCAGTATTTT	CASTGGRGRDTQYF
TRBV6-5	NA	TRBJ1-1	NA	TGTGCCAGCAGTTACTCTCTAAACACTGAAGCTTTCTTT	CASSYSLNTEAFF
TRBV18	NA	TRBJ2-1	TRBD2	TGTGCCAGCTCACCGACGGGAGGGCGCGATGAGCAGTTCTTC	CASSPTGGRDEQFF
TRBV6-5	NA	TRBJ1-1	TRBD1	TGTGCCAGCAGTTACAAGAGGGGGCGGGACACTGAAGCTTTCTTT	CASSYKRGRDTEAFF
TRBV18	NA	TRBJ2-7	TRBD1	TGTGCCAGCTCTATAGGGACAGCGACCCGCTACGAGCAGTACTTC	CASSIGTATRYEQYF
TRBV5-8	few	TRBJ1-5	NA	TGTGCCAGCAGCCAGGACTCTTATCAGCCCCAGCATTTT	CASSQDSYQPQHF
TRBV19	NA	TRBJ2-7	NA	TGTGCCAGTAGTGGGGGCCCTCCCTACGAGCAGTACTTC	CASSGGPPYEQYF
TRBV7-8	NA	TRBJ2-7	NA	TGTGCCAGCAGCTTTTTGGACAGCTCCTACGAGCAGTACTTC	CASSFLDSSYEQYF
TRBV5-1	NA	TRBJ1-6	NA	TGCGCCAGCAGCCCCAGTGGGGGGGCAAATTCACCCCTCCACTTT	CASSPSGGANSPLHF
TRBV7-6	NA	TRBJ1-3	TRBD1	TGTGCCAGCAGCCAATTAGACAGGGGAGAGGGAAACACCATATATTTT	CASSQLDRGEGNTIYF
TRBV3-1/TRBV3-2	NA	TRBJ2-3	NA	TGTGCCAGCAGCCAAGATCCCGGAGATACGCAGTATTTT	CASSQDPGDTQYF
TRBV7-2	NA	TRBJ1-1	NA	TGTGCCAGCAGCCCCTGGGGGGTTGGAGGGATGAACACTGAAGCTTTCTTT	CASSPWGVGGMNTEAFF
TRBV6-5	NA	TRBJ2-1	TRBD2	TGTGCCAGCAGTACGGCTAGCGGGAGCAATGAGCAGTTCTTC	CASSTASGSNEQFF
TRBV6-5	once	TRBJ1-1	TRBD1	TGTGCCAGCACCGAGACAGGGGGCCTCGGGTCTTTCTTT	CASTETGGLGSFF
TRBV18	NA	TRBJ2-1	TRBD2	TGTGCCAGCTCACCGGCAGGGAGGGTGCAGTTCTTC	CASSPAGRVQFF
TRBV12-3/TRBV12-4	NA	TRBJ1-4	NA	TGTGCCAGCAGCCCTCAACGAGGAGAACTGTTTTTT	CASSPQRGELFF
TRBV11-2	NA	TRBJ1-4	TRBD1	TGTGCCAGCCGCCGACAGGGAGGTGAAAAACTGTTTTTT	CASRRQGGEKLFF
TRBV2	NA	TRBJ2-4	NA	TGTGCCAGCATGTCGGGGGAGGCCAAAAACATTCAGTACTTC	CASMSGEAKNIQYF
TRBV6-5	NA	TRBJ1-2	NA	TGTGCCAGCGCCGATACAGGAAACTATGGCTACACCTTC	CASADTGNYGYTF
TRBV29-1	NA	TRBJ2-3	NA	TGCAGCGTTGACAATCTAATTAGCACAGATACGCAGTATTTT	CSVDNLISTDTQYF
TRBV2	NA	TRBJ2-7	TRBD1	TGTGCCAGCAGGGGACAGGGCCCCTACGAGCAGTACTTC	CASRGQGPYEQYF
TRBV15	NA	TRBJ2-5	NA	TGTGCCACCAGCAGAGATTTGGGCCTACAAGAGACCCAGTACTTC	CATSRDLGLQETQYF
TRBV5-8	NA	TRBJ1-2	TRBD1	TGTGCCAGCAGCTGGACAGGGTTTGGCTACACCTTC	CASSWTGFGYTF
TRBV9	NA	TRBJ2-1	NA	TGTGCCAGCACCCGACAGGCGCACTCCTACAATGAGCAGTTCTTC	CASTRQAHSYNEQFF
TRBV28	NA	TRBJ2-3	NA	TGTGCCAGCAGTCCCCCGGCGCGGGCCGTAGATACGCAGTATTTT	CASSPPARAVDTQYF
TRBV9	NA	TRBJ2-1	TRBD2	TGTGCCAGCAGCGCATTAAGCGGGGGCGGGGGAGGCAATGAGCAGTTCTTC	CASSALSGGGGGNEQFF
TRBV5-1	NA	TRBJ2-2	NA	TGCGCCAGCAGCTTGATGGGGGGAGGAACGGCCGGGGAGCTGTTTTTT	CASSLMGGGTAGELFF
TRBV24-1	NA	TRBJ2-7	TRBD1	TGTGCCACCAGTGATTCAAAAGGGGGCCCCAGCTCCTACGAGCAGTACTTC	CATSDSKGGPSSYEQYF
TRBV29-1	NA	TRBJ2-3	TRBD1	TGCAGCGTGTACCGGGACAGCAGCACAGATACGCAGTATTTT	CSVYRDSSTDTQYF
TRBV5-8	NA	TRBJ2-1	NA	TGTGCCAGCAGCGTCCGGGCGGGCCTATACAATGAGCAGTTCTTC	CASSVRAGLYNEQFF
TRBV24-1	NA	TRBJ2-7	TRBD1	TGTGCCACCAGTGATTCGGGGACAGGGAAATACGAGCAGTACTTC	CATSDSGTGKYEQYF
TRBV6-5	once	TRBJ2-1	TRBD2	TGTGCCAGCAGTAAATCGGGACTAGTATTGAGTGAGCAGTTCTTC	CASSKSGLVLSEQFF
TRBV5-1	NA	TRBJ2-1	TRBD2	TGCGCCAGCAGCTGGGGGGGACTAGCGACCTACAATGAGCAGTTCTTC	CASSWGGLATYNEQFF
TRBV28	NA	TRBJ1-5	NA	TGTGCCAGCAGTTTATCAGGGGTGCATCAGCCCCAGCATTTT	CASSLSGVHQPQHF
TRBV28	NA	TRBJ1-2	TRBD1	TGTGCCAGCACGGGACAGGGGCCGCATGGCTACACCTTC	CASTGQGPHGYTF
TRBV5-6	once	TRBJ2-1	TRBD2	TGTGCCAGCAGCCCCGGACTAGCGGGATACAATGAGCAGTTCTTC	CASSPGLAGYNEQFF
TRBV12-3/TRBV12-4	NA	TRBJ2-3	NA	TGTGCCAGCAGTCTTTACGGAGATACGCAGTATTTT	CASSLYGDTQYF
TRBV5-1	NA	TRBJ1-6	TRBD1	TGCGCCAGCAGCACCTGGACAGGGTCGAATTCACCCCTCCACTTT	CASSTWTGSNSPLHF
TRBV18	NA	TRBJ2-3	TRBD1	TGTGCCAGCTCACCTTCGACAGGGTGGGGAGATACGCAGTATTTT	CASSPSTGWGDTQYF
TRBV5-1	NA	TRBJ1-1	TRBD1	TGCGCCAGCAGCAGGGGGACAGGGGGCGGGACTGAAGCTTTCTTT	CASSRGTGGGTEAFF
TRBV12-3/TRBV12-4	NA	TRBJ2-7	NA	TGTGCCAGCAGTTTATTGCAGGGGCACGAGCAGTACTTC	CASSLLQGHEQYF
TRBV5-8	once	TRBJ1-4	TRBD1	TGTGCCAGCACCACAGGGGGCTGGGATGAAAAACTGTTTTTT	CASTTGGWDEKLFF